This entry features one T cell receptor (beta chain) sequence. Germline CDR1 and CDR2: MDHEN and SYDVKM. The CDR3 totals 11 residues. V shed 3 bases and J shed 9 bases, with 6 bases lying between them. Total RNA (roughly 540 ng) served as template for TCR beta cDNA synthesis primed by a constant-region primer. A slightly modified ARM-PCR protocol with three nested multiplex PCR rounds produced these TCR beta libraries. TRBV1-TRBV30 forward primers paired with a C-beta reverse primer were used in the first two PCR rounds, which ran about 11 cycles each. TCRdb analysed the multiplex PCR reads with MiXCR anew, one entry per CDR3 protein. The data hold 250,000 to 400,000 distinct CDR3 sequences, with 65% observed a single time. The sample originates from a study of tumor-infiltrating lymphocytes in primary liver carcinoma. Study-wide context: Ages ranged from 30 to 69, with HCC or mixed HCC-cholangiocarcinoma.

Blood RNA was derived from unsorted whole blood, and germline DNA was extracted too. Preoperatively, around 3.6 milliliters of peripheral blood were collected. The source is a man in his forties with primary liver carcinoma and hepatitis B virus infection. The sequenced sample consisted of peripheral blood. The V call is TRBV28, the J call TRBJ1-5; D is undetermined. For the CDR3, the DNA is TGTGCCAGCAGTTTCTCGCCGCCCCAGCATTTT. Protein product: CASSFSPPQHF.